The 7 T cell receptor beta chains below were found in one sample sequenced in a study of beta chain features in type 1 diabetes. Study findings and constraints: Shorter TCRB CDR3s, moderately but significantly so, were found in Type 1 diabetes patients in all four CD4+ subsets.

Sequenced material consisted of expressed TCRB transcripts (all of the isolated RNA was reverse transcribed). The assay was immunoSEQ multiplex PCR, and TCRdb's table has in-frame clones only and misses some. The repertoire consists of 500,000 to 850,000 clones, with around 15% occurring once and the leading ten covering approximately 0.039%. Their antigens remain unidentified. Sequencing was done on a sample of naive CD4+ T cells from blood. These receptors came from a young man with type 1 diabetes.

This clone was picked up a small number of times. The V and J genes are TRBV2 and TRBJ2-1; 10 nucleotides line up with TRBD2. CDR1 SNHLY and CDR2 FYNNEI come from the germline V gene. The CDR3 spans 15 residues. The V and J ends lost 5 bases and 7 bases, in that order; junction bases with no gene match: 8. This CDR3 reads CASSSLAGGLNEQFF. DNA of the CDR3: TGTGCCAGCAGTAGTTTAGCGGGGGGACTGAATGAGCAGTTCTTC.

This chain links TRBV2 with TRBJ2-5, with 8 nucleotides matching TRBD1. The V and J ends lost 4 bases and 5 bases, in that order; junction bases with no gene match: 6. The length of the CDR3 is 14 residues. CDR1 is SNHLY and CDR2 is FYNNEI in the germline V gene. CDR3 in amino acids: CASSVQGAEETQYF. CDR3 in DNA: TGTGCCAGCAGTGTTCAGGGGGCGGAGGAGACCCAGTACTTC.

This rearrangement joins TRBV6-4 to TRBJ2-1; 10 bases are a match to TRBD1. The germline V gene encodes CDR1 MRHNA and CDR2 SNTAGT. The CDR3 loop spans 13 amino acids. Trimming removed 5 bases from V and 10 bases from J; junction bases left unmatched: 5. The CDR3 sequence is CASSYDRGLEQFF. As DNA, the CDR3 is TGTGCCAGCAGTTATGACAGGGGGCTAGAGCAGTTCTTC.

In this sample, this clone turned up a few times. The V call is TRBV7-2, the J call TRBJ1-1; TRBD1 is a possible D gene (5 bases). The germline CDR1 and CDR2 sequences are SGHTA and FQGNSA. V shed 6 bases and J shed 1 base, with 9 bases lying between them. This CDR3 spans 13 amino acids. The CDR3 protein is CASRQDRNTEAFF. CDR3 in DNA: TGTGCCAGCAGGCAAGACAGGAACACTGAAGCTTTCTTT.

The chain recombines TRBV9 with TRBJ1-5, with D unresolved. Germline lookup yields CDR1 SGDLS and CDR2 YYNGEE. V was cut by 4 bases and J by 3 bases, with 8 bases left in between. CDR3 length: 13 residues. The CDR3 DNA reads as TGTGCCAGCAGCCAAAACTACAATCAGCCCCAGCATTTT. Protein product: CASSQNYNQPQHF. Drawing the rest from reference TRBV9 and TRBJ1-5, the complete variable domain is DSGVTQTPKHLITATGQRVTLRCSPRSGDLSVYWYQQSLDQGLQFLIQYYNGEERAKGNILERFSAQQFPDLHSELNLSSLELGDSALYFCASSQNYNQPQHFGDGTRLSIL.

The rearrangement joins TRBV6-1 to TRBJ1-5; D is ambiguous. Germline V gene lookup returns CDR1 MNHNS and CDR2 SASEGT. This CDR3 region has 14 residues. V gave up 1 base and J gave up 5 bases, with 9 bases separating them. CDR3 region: CASSEVYYYQPQHF. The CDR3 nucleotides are TGTGCCAGCAGTGAAGTATACTATTATCAGCCCCAGCATTTT.

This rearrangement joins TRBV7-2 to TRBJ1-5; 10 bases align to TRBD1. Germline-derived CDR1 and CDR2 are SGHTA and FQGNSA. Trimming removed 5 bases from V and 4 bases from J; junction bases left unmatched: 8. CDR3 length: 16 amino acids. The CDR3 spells CASSTRQGAGNQPQHF. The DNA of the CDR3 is TGTGCCAGCAGCACAAGACAGGGGGCAGGGAATCAGCCCCAGCATTTT.